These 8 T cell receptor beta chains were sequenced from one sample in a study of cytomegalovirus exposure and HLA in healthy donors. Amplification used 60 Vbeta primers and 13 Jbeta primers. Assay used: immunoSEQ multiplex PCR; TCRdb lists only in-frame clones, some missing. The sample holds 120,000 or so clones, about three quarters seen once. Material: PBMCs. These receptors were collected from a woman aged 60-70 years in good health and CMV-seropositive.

CDR3 nucleotide sequence: TGTGCCAGCAGGTACAGTACTAGCACAGATACGCAGTATTTT. It specifies CASRYSTSTDTQYF. The rearrangement uses TRBV6-5 and TRBJ2-3, with D uncertain. This CDR3 comprises 14 residues. V gave up 6 bases and J gave up 0 bases, with 10 bases separating them. Per germline, CDR1 MNHEY and CDR2 SVGAGI.

CDR3 bases: TGTGCCAGCAGCTTAAGTGGACTAGTCTCCTACAATGAGCAGTTCTTC. It translates to CASSLSGLVSYNEQFF. The V gene is TRBV7-8, the J gene TRBJ2-1, with 7 bases identical to TRBD2. This CDR3 contains 16 residues. Per the germline V gene, CDR1 is SGHVS and CDR2 is FQNEAQ. V dropped 2 bases and J dropped 0; count of bases not matched to a gene: 4.

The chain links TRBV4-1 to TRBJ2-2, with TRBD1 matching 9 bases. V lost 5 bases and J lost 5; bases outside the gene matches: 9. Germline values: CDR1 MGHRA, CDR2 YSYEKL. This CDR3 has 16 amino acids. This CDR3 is CASSFNTGGPTGELFF. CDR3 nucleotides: TGCGCCAGCAGCTTCAATACAGGGGGCCCTACCGGGGAGCTGTTTTTT.

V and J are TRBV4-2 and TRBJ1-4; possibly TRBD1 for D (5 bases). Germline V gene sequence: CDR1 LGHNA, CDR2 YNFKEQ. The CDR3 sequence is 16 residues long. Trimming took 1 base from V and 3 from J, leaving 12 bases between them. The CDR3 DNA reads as TGTGCCAGCAGCCAAGTTGGGGGGGTCGCTAATGAAAAACTGTTTTTT. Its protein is CASSQVGGVANEKLFF.

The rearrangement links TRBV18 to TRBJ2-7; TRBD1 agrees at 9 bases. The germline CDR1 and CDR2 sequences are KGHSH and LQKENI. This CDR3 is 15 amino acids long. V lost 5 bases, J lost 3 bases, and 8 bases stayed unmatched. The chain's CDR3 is CASSNGGQGYYEQYF. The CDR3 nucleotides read TGTGCCAGCTCAAACGGCGGACAGGGGTACTACGAGCAGTACTTC.

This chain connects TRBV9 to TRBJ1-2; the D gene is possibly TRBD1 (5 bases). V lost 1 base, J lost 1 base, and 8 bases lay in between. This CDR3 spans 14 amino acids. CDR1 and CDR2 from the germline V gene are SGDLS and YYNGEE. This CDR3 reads CASSVLGGNYGYTF. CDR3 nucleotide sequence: TGTGCCAGCAGCGTATTGGGGGGTAACTATGGCTACACCTTC. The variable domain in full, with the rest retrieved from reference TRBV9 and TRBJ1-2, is DSGVTQTPKHLITATGQRVTLRCSPRSGDLSVYWYQQSLDQGLQFLIQYYNGEERAKGNILERFSAQQFPDLHSELNLSSLELGDSALYFCASSVLGGNYGYTFGSGTRLTVV.

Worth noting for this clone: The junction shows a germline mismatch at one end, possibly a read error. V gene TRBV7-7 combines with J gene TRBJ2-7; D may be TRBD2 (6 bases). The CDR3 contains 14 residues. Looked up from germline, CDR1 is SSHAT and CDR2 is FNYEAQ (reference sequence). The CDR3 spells CASSTGPGDYEQYF. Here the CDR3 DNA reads TGTGCTAGCAGCACGGGACCGGGGGACTACGAGCAGTACTTC.

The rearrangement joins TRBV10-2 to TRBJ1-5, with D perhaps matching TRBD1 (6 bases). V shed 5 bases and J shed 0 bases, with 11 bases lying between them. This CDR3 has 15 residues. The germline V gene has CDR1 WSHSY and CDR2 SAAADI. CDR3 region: CASSRTEYSNQPQHF. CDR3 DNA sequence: TGCGCCAGCAGTAGGACAGAGTATAGCAATCAGCCCCAGCATTTT.